Described below is a single TCR beta chain sequence and its context. Its matching antigen is unknown. The sample belongs to a study of cytotoxic CD8 clonotypes in ibrutinib-treated CLL. Findings and limits, study-wide: Clonotypes that were public were uncommon, and they contracted or stayed stable on treatment.

CDR1 and CDR2 from the germline V gene are SGHTA and FQGNSA. The V segment lost 3 bases and the J segment 5 bases; nucleotides outside the gene matches: 3. The CDR3 is 15 residues long. Here immunoSEQ multiplex PCR was the method, and the copy in TCRdb shows in-frame clones only, minus some. Among 110,000 to 150,000 clones listed, 75% to 80% were seen once. The chain joins TRBV7-2 to TRBJ2-2; TRBD1 matches 10 bases. The sequence derives from a human donor with chronic lymphocytic leukemia. Material: PBMCs, obtained after 24 months of ibrutinib treatment. CDR3 nucleotide sequence: TGTGCCAGCAGCTTCTTGGGACAGGGGACCGGGGAGCTGTTTTTT. Translating it yields CASSFLGQGTGELFF.